This is a list of T cell receptor beta chains from one sample in a study of blood T cells in healthy people across ages. TCRdb used MiXCR to reprocess the 5' RACE reads, holding one entry per CDR3 protein. The data hold about 1 million distinct CDR3 sequences, with 40% to 45% observed a single time. Sample: blood. All receptors derive from a woman aged 55-69 years in good health. The conserved cysteine and the conserved F or W are not part of the CDR3 here. The order of the fields is clone size, V gene, J gene, CDR3 protein. Size is omitted from some rows. Given values are once, few, many or a class for expanded clones.

clone_size: few
v_call: TRBV29-1
j_call: TRBJ2-1
cdr3_aa: SVNTGGLAERSYNEQF

clone_size: -
v_call: TRBV20-1
j_call: TRBJ2-1
cdr3_aa: SALPGGGSYNEQF

clone_size: few
v_call: TRBV28
j_call: TRBJ2-7
cdr3_aa: ASSPGVNEQY

clone_size: few
v_call: TRBV25-1
j_call: TRBJ2-1
cdr3_aa: ASSPGLAGALVQF

clone_size: -
v_call: TRBV20-1
j_call: TRBJ2-7
cdr3_aa: SVPGLAGGPRYEQY

clone_size: once
v_call: TRBV18
j_call: TRBJ2-7
cdr3_aa: ASSPAGLAGYYEQY

clone_size: -
v_call: TRBV10-2
j_call: TRBJ2-7
cdr3_aa: ASSEFLPTYEQY

clone_size: -
v_call: TRBV10-3
j_call: TRBJ2-6
cdr3_aa: AISPDSGANVLT

clone_size: -
v_call: TRBV20-1
j_call: TRBJ2-5
cdr3_aa: SAEASVGMSREGQVEETQY

clone_size: many
v_call: TRBV7-2
j_call: TRBJ2-6
cdr3_aa: ASSLGGGSGANVLT

clone_size: few
v_call: TRBV5-1
j_call: TRBJ2-3
cdr3_aa: ASSRRDTDTQY

clone_size: -
v_call: TRBV7-9
j_call: TRBJ2-1
cdr3_aa: ASSPYGTIHNEQF

clone_size: few
v_call: TRBV28
j_call: TRBJ2-1
cdr3_aa: ASSPPGLVNEQF

clone_size: few
v_call: TRBV11-3
j_call: TRBJ2-1
cdr3_aa: ASSSTPGAVLNEQF

clone_size: -
v_call: TRBV5-6
j_call: TRBJ2-1
cdr3_aa: ASSSTGGWDSEQF

clone_size: -
v_call: TRBV28
j_call: TRBJ1-1
cdr3_aa: ASSWAPSEAF

clone_size: few
v_call: TRBV6-5
j_call: TRBJ1-2
cdr3_aa: ASRRSGRQAMGGYT

clone_size: -
v_call: TRBV18
j_call: TRBJ2-7
cdr3_aa: ASSPSRSQSYEQY

clone_size: -
v_call: TRBV27
j_call: TRBJ2-5
cdr3_aa: ASSLGRGRKETQY

clone_size: few
v_call: TRBV29-1
j_call: TRBJ2-7
cdr3_aa: SVVYYEQY

clone_size: -
v_call: TRBV6-5
j_call: TRBJ1-6
cdr3_aa: ASSYMISNSPLH

clone_size: -
v_call: TRBV12-3/TRBV12-4
j_call: TRBJ2-5
cdr3_aa: ATSRVLNEETQY

clone_size: -
v_call: TRBV15
j_call: TRBJ2-1
cdr3_aa: ATSYYPGEQF

clone_size: few
v_call: TRBV12-3/TRBV12-4
j_call: TRBJ2-7
cdr3_aa: ASSLIVGGESYEQY

clone_size: -
v_call: TRBV2
j_call: TRBJ1-2
cdr3_aa: ASSEGPQYGYT

clone_size: -
v_call: TRBV5-1
j_call: TRBJ1-6
cdr3_aa: ASSFTTGTHGGNSPLH

clone_size: -
v_call: TRBV7-9
j_call: TRBJ2-1
cdr3_aa: ASSSLTSGSGGEQF

clone_size: few
v_call: TRBV30
j_call: TRBJ2-4
cdr3_aa: AWATGSSNIQY

clone_size: -
v_call: TRBV7-9
j_call: -
cdr3_aa: ASSLAGTGGRSYEQY

clone_size: -
v_call: TRBV12-3/TRBV12-4
j_call: TRBJ2-7
cdr3_aa: ASRLTGFYEQY

clone_size: few
v_call: TRBV19
j_call: TRBJ2-1
cdr3_aa: ASSTQGGTIGEQF

clone_size: many
v_call: TRBV12-3/TRBV12-4
j_call: TRBJ2-5
cdr3_aa: ASSLGLEETQY